This T cell receptor beta chain stems from a study of blood T cell repertoires in COVID-19. Original analysis: Reference gene primer amplification gave estimated nucleated cell counts. This table comes from immunoSEQ multiplex PCR, and its TCRdb copy is limited to in-frame clones, with some not included. The V and J calls and clone size come from that table; D and trimming were worked out from the DNA. The data contain some 70,000 clones, approximately 90% of them singletons. Germline V CDR1 and CDR2: LGHDT, YNNKEL (reference sequence). The CDR3 is made up of 13 amino acids. J lost 4 bases, V lost 4 bases, and 0 bases had no gene match.

Specimen: peripheral blood. The V gene is TRBV3-1 (or the pseudogene TRBV3-2), the J gene TRBJ1-5, with 8 bases lining up with TRBD1. This TCR came from a woman aged 45-65 years with COVID-19, enrolled during active disease. The chain's CDR3 is CASSRQGNQPQHF. The CDR3 DNA is TGTGCCAGCAGCCGACAGGGGAATCAGCCCCAGCATTTT.